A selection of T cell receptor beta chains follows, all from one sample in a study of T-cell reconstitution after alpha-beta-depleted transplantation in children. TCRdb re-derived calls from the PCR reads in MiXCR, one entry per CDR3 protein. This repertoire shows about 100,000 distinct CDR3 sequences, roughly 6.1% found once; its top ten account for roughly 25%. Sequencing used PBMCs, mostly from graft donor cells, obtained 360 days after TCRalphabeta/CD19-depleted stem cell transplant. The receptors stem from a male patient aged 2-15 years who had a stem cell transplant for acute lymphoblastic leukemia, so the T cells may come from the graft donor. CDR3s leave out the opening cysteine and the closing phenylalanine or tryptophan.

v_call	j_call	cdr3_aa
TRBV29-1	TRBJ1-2	SVGWGKGSGYT
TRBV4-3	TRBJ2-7	ASSQDTGSSYEQY
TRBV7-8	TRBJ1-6	ASSLGEVYNSPLH
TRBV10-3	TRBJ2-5	AISEGGGETQY
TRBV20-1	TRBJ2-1	SAPSLGGLYNEQF
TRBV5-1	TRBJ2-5	ASSLVGGVKTQY
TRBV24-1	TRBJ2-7	ATSDPGQSSYEQY
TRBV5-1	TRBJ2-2	ASSSDRVNTGELF
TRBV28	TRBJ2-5	ASSLTSGVQETQY
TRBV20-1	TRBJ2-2	SARRTGSLNTGELF